These 20 T cell receptor beta chains share one sample of origin, sequenced in a study of blood T cell repertoires in COVID-19. Sequenced by immunoSEQ multiplex PCR; TCRdb stores in-frame clones only, minus some. The repertoire holds about 220,000 clones, with around 82% as singletons. The sample consisted of peripheral blood. The receptors here all came from a woman in her thirties or forties with active or convalescent COVID-19.

This chain joins TRBV7-2 and TRBJ1-1; no clear D gene. The germline V gene encodes CDR1 SGHTA and CDR2 FQGNSA. Trimming took off 2 bases at V and 3 bases at J, with 13 bases between the two ends. The CDR3 runs 15 residues. The CDR3 DNA is TGTGCCAGCAGCTTATTACAGCCTGAATACACTGAAGCTTTCTTT. It specifies CASSLLQPEYTEAFF.

This clone appeared once. The CDR3, as DNA: TGTGCCAGCAGCCAGGGCAATCAGCCCCAGCATTTT. It encodes CASSQGNQPQHF. The chain carries TRBV7-9 and TRBJ1-5; D uncertain. CDR3 length equals 12 residues. Germline loops: CDR1 SEHNR, CDR2 FQNEAQ (reference sequence). The germline V and J ends were trimmed by 5 bases and 2 bases, with 4 bases remaining between them. The full variable domain, rest sourced from reference TRBV7-9 and TRBJ1-5, is DTGVSQNPRHKITKRGQNVTFRCDPISEHNRLYWYRQTLGQGPEFLTYFQNEAQLEKSRLLSDRFSAERPKGSFSTLEIQRTEQGDSAMYLCASSQGNQPQHFGDGTRLSIL.

The chain employs TRBV2 and TRBJ2-7, with 9 bases identical to TRBD2. Germline CDR1 and CDR2: SNHLY and FYNNEI. The CDR3 consists of 15 residues. Trimming took 2 bases from V and 7 from J; bases not matched to a gene: 9. CDR3: CASSERSSGDPEQYF. CDR3 DNA: TGTGCCAGCAGTGAACGTTCTAGCGGGGACCCAGAGCAGTACTTC.

This sequence joins TRBV11-3 and TRBJ2-1; TRBD2 matches at 15 bases. CDR1 is SGHNT and CDR2 is YENEEA in the germline V gene. V shed 4 bases and J 10 bases; nucleotides not matched to a gene: 14. This CDR3 comprises 18 residues. CDR3 nucleotide sequence: TGTGCCAGCAGCTCACAAGGACTAGCGGGGGGGCGGAGTAGGGAGCAGTTCTTC. Translation gives CASSSQGLAGGRSREQFF. The variable domain in full, with the rest retrieved from reference TRBV11-3 and TRBJ2-1, is EAGVVQSPRYKIIEKKQPVAFWCNPISGHNTLYWYLQNLGQGPELLIRYENEEAVDDSQLPKDRFSAERLKGVDSTLKIQPAELGDSAVYLCASSSQGLAGGRSREQFFGPGTRLTVL.

The chain is built from TRBV19 and TRBJ1-2, with 9 nucleotides matching TRBD1. After removal of 7 bases from V and 8 bases from J, the junction contained 11 bases not matched to a gene. This CDR3 has 14 residues. CDR1 LNHDA and CDR2 SQIVND come from the germline V gene (reference sequence). The CDR3: CASTPRDRARGYTF. In nucleotides, the CDR3 is TGTGCCAGTACCCCCCGGGACAGGGCGCGGGGCTACACCTTC. Full variable domain (remainder filled in from reference TRBV19 and TRBJ1-2): DGGITQSPKYLFRKEGQNVTLSCEQNLNHDAMYWYRQDPGQGLRLIYYSQIVNDFQKGDIAEGYSVSREKKESFPLTVTSAQKNPTAFYLCASTPRDRARGYTFGSGTRLTVV.

V gene TRBV4-1 combines with J gene TRBJ1-5; no reliable D call. The CDR3 is made up of 14 amino acids. V was shortened by 0 bases and J by 7 bases, with 10 bases between the two germline ends. Per germline, CDR1 MGHRA and CDR2 YSYEKL. The CDR3 DNA reads TGCGCCAGCAGCCAAGAGACCGGAGGGCAGCCCCAGCATTTT. Translation: CASSQETGGQPQHF.

The chain has TRBV7-9 and TRBJ1-3; 7 bases are a match to TRBD1. The trim removed 5 bases at V and 4 bases at J, leaving 8 bases unmatched. The germline CDR1 and CDR2 sequences are SEHNR and FQNEAQ (reference sequence). The CDR3 spans 15 residues. The CDR3 region has the DNA TGTGCCAGCAGCGAAAAAGGGACAGAAGGAAACACCATATATTTT. Translating it yields CASSEKGTEGNTIYF.

The chain has TRBV28 and TRBJ1-6; the match to TRBD1 covers 9 bases. V lost 11 bases, J lost 7 bases, and 3 bases stayed unmatched. The length of the CDR3 is 12 residues. The V gene's germline CDR1 is MDHEN and CDR2 SYDVKM. CDR3: CAGGTGNSPLHF. CDR3 in DNA: TGTGCCGGGGGGACAGGGAATTCACCCCTCCACTTT. Based on the CDR3 plus reference TRBV28 and TRBJ1-6, the full variable domain is DVKVTQSSRYLVKRTGEKVFLECVQDMDHENMFWYRQDPGLGLRLIYFSYDVKMKEKGDIPEGYSVSREKKERFSLILESASTNQTSMYLCAGGTGNSPLHFGNGTRLTVT.

The chain joins TRBV6-2 or TRBV6-3 to TRBJ1-5, with D unresolved. Trimming left V 2 bases short and J 1 base short, with 12 bases between. This CDR3 is 16 amino acids long. Germline lookup yields CDR1 MNHEY and CDR2 SVGEGT. CDR3 sequence reads: CASSYAWRGSNQPQHF. DNA of the CDR3: TGTGCCAGCAGTTACGCGTGGAGAGGAAGCAATCAGCCCCAGCATTTT.

The chain recombines TRBV5-5 with TRBJ2-2; 10 bases map to TRBD1. V shed 3 bases and J 1 base; nucleotides not matched to a gene: 0. Germline V gene sequence: CDR1 SGHKS, CDR2 YYEKEE (reference sequence). The CDR3 has 15 residues. The CDR3 sequence is CASSWTGGNTGELFF. CDR3 DNA sequence: TGTGCCAGCAGCTGGACAGGGGGGAACACCGGGGAGCTGTTTTTT. Variable domain in full (rest from reference TRBV5-5 and TRBJ2-2): DAGVTQSPTHLIKTRGQQVTLRCSPISGHKSVSWYQQVLGQGPQFIFQYYEKEERGRGNFPDRFSARQFPNYSSELNVNALLLGDSALYLCASSWTGGNTGELFFGEGSRLTVL.

The CDR3 bases are TGTGCCAGCAGCTTTACAGGTTATGGCTACACCTTC. This encodes CASSFTGYGYTF. The chain combines TRBV7-2 with TRBJ1-2; tentatively, D is TRBD1 (5 bases). Trimming removed 3 bases from V and 5 bases from J, with 7 bases in between. The CDR3 has 12 residues. Germline CDR1 SGHTA, CDR2 FQGNSA.

This clone was counted once. The CDR3 reads CASSLGGNIANYGYTF. The CDR3 region has the DNA TGTGCCAGCAGCTTAGGAGGGAATATAGCTAACTATGGCTACACCTTC. The gene calls are TRBV11-2 and TRBJ1-2; no firm D call. Germline V gene lookup returns CDR1 SGHAT and CDR2 FQNNGV. The length of the CDR3 is 16 residues. V was shortened by 1 base and J by 0 bases, with 12 bases between the two germline ends.

The chain carries TRBV6-8 and TRBJ1-6; D possibly corresponds to TRBD1 (5 bases). The V end was cut by 7 bases, the J end by 6 bases, with 22 bases between. This CDR3 contains 17 residues. The germline V gene has CDR1 MNHGY and CDR2 SAAAGT. The CDR3 sequence is CASNLTGSELINSPLHF. The CDR3 bases are TGTGCCAGCAACCTAACAGGTTCGGAATTAATTAATTCACCCCTCCACTTT.

The gene calls are TRBV2 and TRBJ2-3; 8 bases are shared with TRBD1. Germline V CDR1 and CDR2: SNHLY, FYNNEI. There are 16 residues in the CDR3. J gave up 1 base and V 8 bases, and 11 bases lay outside the gene matches. CDR3 region: CASGKTTGVGTDTQYF. In DNA form, the CDR3 reads TGTGCCAGCGGCAAAACGACAGGGGTAGGCACAGATACGCAGTATTTT.

The chain combines TRBV7-3 with TRBJ2-7, with TRBD1 matching 7 bases. This CDR3 comprises 15 residues. V gave up 5 bases and J gave up 3 bases; unmatched junction bases: 10. Germline CDR1 SGHTA, CDR2 FQGTGA. The CDR3 DNA is TGTGCCAGCAGCGAAAAGGGGGCAGGTAGCTACGAGCAGTACTTC. Translating gives CASSEKGAGSYEQYF.

This chain uses TRBV5-1 with TRBJ1-1; 7 nucleotides align to TRBD1. Germline V gives CDR1 SGHRS, CDR2 YFSETQ. The CDR3 consists of 14 residues. Trimming removed 5 bases from V and 2 bases from J; junction bases left unmatched: 6. Written as DNA, the CDR3 is TGCGCCAGCAGTTATGACAGGGTCAACACTGAAGCTTTCTTT. Encoded protein: CASSYDRVNTEAFF.

The chain recombines TRBV4-1 with TRBJ1-1; no clear D. Trimming removed 4 bases from V and 1 base from J, with 10 bases in between. Germline V gives CDR1 MGHRA, CDR2 YSYEKL. The CDR3 is made up of 14 amino acids. CDR3 region: CASSLPWPNTEAFF. The CDR3 DNA reads TGCGCCAGCAGCCTTCCGTGGCCGAACACTGAAGCTTTCTTT.

This sequence joins TRBV7-2 and TRBJ1-3; D is uncertain. This CDR3 comprises 13 residues. Germline V lookup: CDR1 SGHTA, CDR2 FQGNSA. V was shortened by 5 bases and J by 2 bases, with 7 bases between the two germline ends. CDR3: CASSTDTGNTIYF. The CDR3 DNA reads TGTGCCAGCAGCACCGACACTGGAAACACCATATATTTT.

This clone was seen only once. The J gene is TRBJ1-2, the V gene TRBV7-9; 8 nucleotides match TRBD1. Trimming removed 1 base from V and 1 base from J; junction bases left unmatched: 5. CDR1 and CDR2 from the germline V gene are SEHNR and FQNEAQ (reference sequence). This CDR3 is 16 amino acids long. CDR3 bases: TGTGCCAGCAGCTTAGGAGGGACAGGAAATAACTATGGCTACACCTTC. Translated, it gives CASSLGGTGNNYGYTF.

This clone was seen a handful of times. The chain combines TRBV4-1 with TRBJ1-1; 8 nucleotides align to TRBD1. Germline loops: CDR1 MGHRA, CDR2 YSYEKL. After removal of 7 bases from V and 4 bases from J, the junction contained 8 bases not matched to a gene. The CDR3 length is 14 residues. CDR3 bases: TGCGCCAGCACAGGACAGGGAGGGTCCACTGAAGCTTTCTTT. Its protein is CASTGQGGSTEAFF.